This is a list of T cell receptor beta chains from one sample in a study of OX40 agonist ivuxolimab in advanced cancers. Clones were read by immunoSEQ multiplex PCR, and TCRdb kept only the in-frame ones, dropping some. Counted here are 60,000 to 100,000 clones, 84% occurring once; the ten biggest clones make up 0.51%. This specimen consisted of CD4+ or CD8+ T cells sorted from blood, obtained in a trial of the OX40 agonist ivuxolimab. These receptor sequences come from an adult with an advanced solid tumor such as melanoma, head and neck, liver or kidney cancer. Both conserved end residues are part of each CDR3. Fields, in order: clone size, J gene, D gene, V gene, CDR3 protein, CDR3 DNA. A D gene is named only where the DNA matches it firmly. The size entry is marked missing in some rows and otherwise reads once, few, many or a size class.

abundance: -
j_gene: TRBJ2-3
d_gene: -
v_gene: TRBV9
CDR3aa: CASSVRGAEDTQYF
CDR3nt: TGTGCCAGCAGCGTAAGGGGGGCCGAAGATACGCAGTATTTT

abundance: -
j_gene: TRBJ1-2
d_gene: -
v_gene: TRBV2
CDR3aa: CATNRDGYGYTF
CDR3nt: TGTGCCACGAACCGGGACGGCTATGGCTACACCTTC

abundance: few
j_gene: TRBJ1-5
d_gene: TRBD1
v_gene: TRBV10-3
CDR3aa: CAIRSGQGGNQPQHF
CDR3nt: TGTGCCATCAGGTCAGGACAGGGCGGCAATCAGCCCCAGCATTTT

abundance: -
j_gene: TRBJ2-1
d_gene: TRBD2
v_gene: TRBV2
CDR3aa: CATASGGTYNEQFF
CDR3nt: TGTGCCACGGCTAGCGGGGGGACCTACAATGAGCAGTTCTTC

abundance: -
j_gene: TRBJ2-1
d_gene: TRBD2
v_gene: TRBV5-6
CDR3aa: CASSLRTSETSYNEQFF
CDR3nt: TGTGCCAGCAGCTTGAGGACTAGCGAGACCTCCTACAATGAGCAGTTCTTC

abundance: -
j_gene: TRBJ1-5
d_gene: TRBD1
v_gene: TRBV19
CDR3aa: CASSMFGDRGQPQHF
CDR3nt: TGTGCCAGTAGTATGTTCGGGGACAGGGGACAGCCCCAGCATTTT

abundance: -
j_gene: TRBJ1-3
d_gene: TRBD1
v_gene: TRBV7-3
CDR3aa: CASSSNTGGSGNTIYF
CDR3nt: TGTGCCAGCAGTTCCAATACAGGGGGCTCTGGAAACACCATATATTTT

abundance: -
j_gene: TRBJ2-7
d_gene: -
v_gene: TRBV2
CDR3aa: CASRTGTQYEQYF
CDR3nt: TGTGCCAGCAGGACCGGGACCCAGTACGAGCAGTACTTC

abundance: -
j_gene: TRBJ2-1
d_gene: TRBD2
v_gene: TRBV5-4
CDR3aa: CASSLGLARNNEQFF
CDR3nt: TGTGCCAGCAGCTTGGGACTAGCGAGAAACAATGAGCAGTTCTTC

abundance: -
j_gene: TRBJ2-7
d_gene: -
v_gene: TRBV6-1
CDR3aa: CASSEASVGTYEQYF
CDR3nt: TGTGCCAGCAGTGAAGCTTCGGTGGGGACCTACGAGCAGTACTTC

abundance: -
j_gene: TRBJ2-6
d_gene: TRBD1
v_gene: TRBV5-4
CDR3aa: CASSPPATARGLGGANVLTF
CDR3nt: TGTGCCAGCAGCCCACCCGCGACGGCCAGGGGGCTGGGTGGGGCCAACGTCCTGACTTTC

abundance: -
j_gene: TRBJ2-1
d_gene: -
v_gene: TRBV4-2
CDR3aa: CASSPLPGTPYNEQFF
CDR3nt: TGTGCCAGCAGCCCTCTGCCCGGGACCCCCTACAATGAGCAGTTCTTC

abundance: -
j_gene: TRBJ1-1
d_gene: -
v_gene: TRBV6-5
CDR3aa: CASSPGDRATEAFF
CDR3nt: TGTGCCAGCAGTCCCGGGGACCGGGCAACTGAAGCTTTCTTT

abundance: -
j_gene: TRBJ2-3
d_gene: TRBD1
v_gene: TRBV2
CDR3aa: CASRRDRATDTQYF
CDR3nt: TGTGCCAGCAGACGGGACAGAGCCACAGATACGCAGTATTTT

abundance: -
j_gene: TRBJ2-5
d_gene: TRBD2
v_gene: TRBV5-1
CDR3aa: CASSLTLIRRGETQYF
CDR3nt: TGCGCCAGCAGCCTCACCTTGATTCGGCGGGGGGAGACCCAGTACTTC

abundance: once
j_gene: TRBJ2-1
d_gene: -
v_gene: TRBV19
CDR3aa: CASSILGRKSNEQFF
CDR3nt: TGTGCCAGTAGTATTCTCGGGAGAAAAAGCAATGAGCAGTTCTTC

abundance: few
j_gene: TRBJ1-2
d_gene: -
v_gene: TRBV18
CDR3aa: CASSRPGDGYTF
CDR3nt: TGTGCCAGCTCACGTCCCGGGGATGGCTACACCTTC

abundance: -
j_gene: TRBJ2-1
d_gene: -
v_gene: TRBV11-2
CDR3aa: CASSFPSGGEQFF
CDR3nt: TGTGCCAGCAGCTTCCCCAGTGGCGGTGAGCAGTTCTTC

abundance: -
j_gene: TRBJ1-4
d_gene: -
v_gene: TRBV5-4
CDR3aa: CASSLWIGGTNEKLFF
CDR3nt: TGTGCCAGCAGCCTGTGGATTGGGGGCACTAATGAAAAACTGTTTTTT

abundance: -
j_gene: TRBJ2-5
d_gene: -
v_gene: TRBV27
CDR3aa: CASRDRRYQETQYF
CDR3nt: TGTGCCAGCCGCGACAGGCGGTACCAAGAGACCCAGTACTTC

abundance: -
j_gene: TRBJ2-7
d_gene: -
v_gene: TRBV11-2
CDR3aa: CASSFGSRVARGEQYF
CDR3nt: TGTGCCAGCAGCTTCGGGTCCAGGGTGGCTCGGGGCGAGCAGTACTTC

abundance: -
j_gene: TRBJ2-7
d_gene: -
v_gene: TRBV6-4
CDR3aa: CASSDSGGGALF
CDR3nt: TGTGCCAGCAGTGACTCGGGAGGGGGGGCCCTTTTC